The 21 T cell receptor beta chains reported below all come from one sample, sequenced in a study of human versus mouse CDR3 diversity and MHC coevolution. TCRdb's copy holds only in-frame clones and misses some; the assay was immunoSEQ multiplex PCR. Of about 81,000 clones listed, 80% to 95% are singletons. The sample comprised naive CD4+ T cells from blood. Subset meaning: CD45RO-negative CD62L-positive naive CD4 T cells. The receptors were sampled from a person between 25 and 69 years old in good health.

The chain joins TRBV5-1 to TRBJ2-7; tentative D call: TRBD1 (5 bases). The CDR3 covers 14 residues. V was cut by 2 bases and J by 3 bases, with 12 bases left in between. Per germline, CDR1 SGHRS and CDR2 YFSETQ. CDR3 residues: CASSLVETVYEQYF. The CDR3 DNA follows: TGCGCCAGCAGCTTAGTAGAGACAGTCTACGAGCAGTACTTC.

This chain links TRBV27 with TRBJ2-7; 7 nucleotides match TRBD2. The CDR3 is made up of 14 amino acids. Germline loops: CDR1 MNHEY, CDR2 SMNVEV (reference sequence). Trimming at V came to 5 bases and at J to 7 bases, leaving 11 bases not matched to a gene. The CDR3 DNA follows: TGTGCCAGCAGTCGTGAGCGGGGATCCCAGGAGCAGTACTTC. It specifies CASSRERGSQEQYF.

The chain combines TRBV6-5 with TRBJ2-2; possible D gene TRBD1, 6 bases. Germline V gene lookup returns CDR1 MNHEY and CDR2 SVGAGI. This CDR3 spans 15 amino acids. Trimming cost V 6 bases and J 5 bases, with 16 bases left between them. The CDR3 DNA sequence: TGTGCCAGCAGAGAGGGACAACCGTCGACCGGGGAGCTGTTTTTT. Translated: CASREGQPSTGELFF.

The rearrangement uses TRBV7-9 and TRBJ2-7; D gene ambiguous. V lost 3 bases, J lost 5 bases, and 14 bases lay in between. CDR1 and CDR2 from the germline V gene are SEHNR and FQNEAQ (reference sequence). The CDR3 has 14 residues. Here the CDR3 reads CASSFDLSRDEQYF. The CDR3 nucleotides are TGTGCCAGCAGCTTTGATTTAAGCCGAGACGAGCAGTACTTC.

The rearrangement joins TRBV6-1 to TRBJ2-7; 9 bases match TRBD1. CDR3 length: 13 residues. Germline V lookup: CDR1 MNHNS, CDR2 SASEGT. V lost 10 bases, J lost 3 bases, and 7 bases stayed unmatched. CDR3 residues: CATRQGVVYEQYF. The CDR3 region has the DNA TGTGCCACCAGACAGGGGGTAGTCTACGAGCAGTACTTC.

The CDR3 nucleotides read TGTGCCAGCCAAGCAGGTCCCTATGGCTACACCTTC. Translating it yields CASQAGPYGYTF. V and J are TRBV6-1 and TRBJ1-2; D gene uncertain. The germline CDR1 and CDR2 sequences are MNHNS and SASEGT. The CDR3 consists of 12 residues. V lost 8 bases and J lost 4, with 11 bases in between.

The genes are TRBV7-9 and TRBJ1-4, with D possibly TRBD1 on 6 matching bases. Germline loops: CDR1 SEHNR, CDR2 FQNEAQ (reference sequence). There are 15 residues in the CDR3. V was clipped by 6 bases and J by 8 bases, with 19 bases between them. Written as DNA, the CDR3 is TGTGCCAGCAGTGATCTAGGGGGTTGGGAGGAAAAACTGTTTTTT. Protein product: CASSDLGGWEEKLFF.

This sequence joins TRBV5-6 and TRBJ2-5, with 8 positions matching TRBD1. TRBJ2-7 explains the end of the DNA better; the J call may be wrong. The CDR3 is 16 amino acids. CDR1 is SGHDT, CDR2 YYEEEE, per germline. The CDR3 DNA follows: TGTGCCAGCAGCTTGACATCAGGGGGCCTTTATTCCGAGCAGTACTTC. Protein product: CASSLTSGGLYSEQYF.

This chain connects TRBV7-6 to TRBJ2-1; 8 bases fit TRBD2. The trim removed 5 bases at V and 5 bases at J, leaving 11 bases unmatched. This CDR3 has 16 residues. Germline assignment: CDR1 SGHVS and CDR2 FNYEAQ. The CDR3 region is CASSPDSGAGHNEQFF. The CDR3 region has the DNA TGTGCCAGCAGCCCAGATAGCGGGGCCGGGCACAATGAGCAGTTCTTC.

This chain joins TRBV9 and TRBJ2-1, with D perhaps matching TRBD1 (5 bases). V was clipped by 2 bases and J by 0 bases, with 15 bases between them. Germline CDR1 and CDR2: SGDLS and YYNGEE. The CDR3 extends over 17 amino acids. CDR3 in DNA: TGTGCCAGCAGCGTCCTCCAGGGAAAAAGCTCCTACAATGAGCAGTTCTTC. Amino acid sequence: CASSVLQGKSSYNEQFF.

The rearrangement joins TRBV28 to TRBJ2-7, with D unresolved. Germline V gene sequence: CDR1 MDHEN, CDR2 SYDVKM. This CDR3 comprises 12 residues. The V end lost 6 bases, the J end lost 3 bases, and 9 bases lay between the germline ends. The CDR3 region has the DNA TGTGCCAGCAGGACTGGAGTCTACGAGCAGTACTTC. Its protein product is CASRTGVYEQYF. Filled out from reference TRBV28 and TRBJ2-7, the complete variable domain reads DVKVTQSSRYLVKRTGEKVFLECVQDMDHENMFWYRQDPGLGLRLIYFSYDVKMKEKGDIPEGYSVSREKKERFSLILESASTNQTSMYLCASRTGVYEQYFGPGTRLTVT.

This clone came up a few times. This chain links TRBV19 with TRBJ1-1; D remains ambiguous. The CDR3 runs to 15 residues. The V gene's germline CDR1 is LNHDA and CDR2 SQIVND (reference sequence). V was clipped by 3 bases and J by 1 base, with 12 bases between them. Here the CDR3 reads CASSMRHSSNTEAFF. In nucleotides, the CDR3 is TGTGCCAGTAGTATGCGACACAGCTCGAACACTGAAGCTTTCTTT.

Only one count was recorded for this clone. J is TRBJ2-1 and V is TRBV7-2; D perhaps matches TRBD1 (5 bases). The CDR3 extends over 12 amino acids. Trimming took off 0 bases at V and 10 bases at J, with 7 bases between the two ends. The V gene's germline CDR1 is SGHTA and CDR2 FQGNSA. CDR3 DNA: TGTGCCAGCAGCTTAGCACAGGCCGAGCAGTTCTTC. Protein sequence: CASSLAQAEQFF.

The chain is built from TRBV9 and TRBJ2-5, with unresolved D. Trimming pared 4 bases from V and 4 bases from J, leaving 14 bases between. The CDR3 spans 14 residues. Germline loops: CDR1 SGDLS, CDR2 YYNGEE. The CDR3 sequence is CASSPRPDTETQYF. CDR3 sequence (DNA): TGTGCCAGCAGCCCCCGTCCCGACACAGAGACCCAGTACTTC.

CDR3 loop: CASSQEGEFYGYTF. CDR3 coding DNA: TGTGCCAGCAGCCAAGAAGGAGAATTCTATGGCTACACCTTC. This rearrangement joins TRBV14 to TRBJ1-2; D is unresolved. Germline V gene lookup returns CDR1 SGHDN and CDR2 FVKESK. The V and J ends lost 0 bases and 4 bases respectively, with 9 bases between them. This CDR3 is built from 14 residues.

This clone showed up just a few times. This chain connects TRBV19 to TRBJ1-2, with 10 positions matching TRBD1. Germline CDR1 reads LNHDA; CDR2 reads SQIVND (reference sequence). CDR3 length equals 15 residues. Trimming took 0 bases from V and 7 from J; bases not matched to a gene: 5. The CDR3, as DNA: TGTGCCAGTAGTATAGAGGGGACAGGGGCGCGTGGCTACACCTTC. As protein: CASSIEGTGARGYTF.

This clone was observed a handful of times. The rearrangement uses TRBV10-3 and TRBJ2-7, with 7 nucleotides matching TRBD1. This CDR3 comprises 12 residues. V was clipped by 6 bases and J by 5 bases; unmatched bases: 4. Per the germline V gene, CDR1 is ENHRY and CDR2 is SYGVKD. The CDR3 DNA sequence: TGTGCCATCAGAACAGGGGTCCACGAGCAGTACTTC. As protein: CAIRTGVHEQYF.

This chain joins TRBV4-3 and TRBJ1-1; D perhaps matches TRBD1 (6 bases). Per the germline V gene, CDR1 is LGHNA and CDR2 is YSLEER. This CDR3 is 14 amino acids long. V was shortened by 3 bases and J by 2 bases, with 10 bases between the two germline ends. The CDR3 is CASSQGAGNTEAFF. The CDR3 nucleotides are TGCGCCAGCAGCCAGGGGGCAGGTAACACTGAAGCTTTCTTT.

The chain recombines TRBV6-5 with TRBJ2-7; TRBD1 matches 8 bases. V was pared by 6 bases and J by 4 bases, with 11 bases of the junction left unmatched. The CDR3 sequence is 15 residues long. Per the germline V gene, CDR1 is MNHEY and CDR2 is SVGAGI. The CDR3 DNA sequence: TGTGCCAGCAGCCGCGCCCCGACAGGGGATTACGAGCAGTACTTC. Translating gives CASSRAPTGDYEQYF.

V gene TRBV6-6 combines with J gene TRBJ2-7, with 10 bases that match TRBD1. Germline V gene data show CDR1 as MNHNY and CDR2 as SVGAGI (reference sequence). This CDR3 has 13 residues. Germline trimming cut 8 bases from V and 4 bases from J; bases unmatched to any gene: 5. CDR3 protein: CASRRDRGYEQYF. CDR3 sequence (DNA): TGTGCCAGCCGTCGGGACAGGGGTTACGAGCAGTACTTC.

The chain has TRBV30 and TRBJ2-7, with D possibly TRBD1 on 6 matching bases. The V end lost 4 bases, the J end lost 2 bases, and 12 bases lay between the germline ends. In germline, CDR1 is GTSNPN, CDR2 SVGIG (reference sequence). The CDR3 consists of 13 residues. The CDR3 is CAWTRDTTYEQYF. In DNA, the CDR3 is TGTGCCTGGACCCGGGACACTACCTACGAGCAGTACTTC.